The subject of this entry is one TCR beta chain. Its specificity is unknown. This CDR3 comprises 15 residues. Germline-derived CDR1 and CDR2 are KGHDR and SFDVKD. V gave up 0 bases and J gave up 5 bases, with 10 bases separating them. This record belongs to a study of post-analysis software for immune sequencing data. Study-wide findings and caveats: With TRBV5-6, TRBV5-1 and TRBV20-1 included, about five TRBV segments were more frequent in patients than in controls.

Tagging with unique molecular identifiers was a feature of the TCR beta cDNA libraries. TCRdb itself ran the PCR reads through MiXCR, one entry per CDR3 protein. The profile shows about 770,000 distinct CDR3 sequences, around 46% of them singletons. The chain carries TRBV24-1 and TRBJ2-1; D uncertain. Sequenced input: blood. This receptor was identified in a girl aged 10-17 years with multiple sclerosis. This chain's CDR3 is CATSDLRQDHNEQFF. DNA of the CDR3: TGTGCCACCAGTGATTTGCGACAAGACCACAATGAGCAGTTCTTC.